This T cell receptor beta chain was sequenced during a study of post-analysis software for immune sequencing data. Study overall: The patients showed relapsing-remitting, secondary progressive and progressive-relapsing multiple sclerosis courses. General observations from the study: In patients, TRBV5-6, TRBV5-1 and TRBV20-1 belonged to roughly five TRBV segments found more frequently than in controls. Controls significantly exceeded multiple sclerosis patients in normalized Chao1 diversity.

Unique molecular identifiers were present in the TCR beta cDNA libraries. T cells numbering roughly 1 to 10 million yielded a few hundred thousand cDNA molecules. Using its own MiXCR run on the PCR reads, TCRdb lists one record per CDR3 protein. This sample carries roughly 800,000 distinct CDR3 sequences, 25% to 30% of them seen once, and the ten largest clones take approximately 0.6%. As for this clonotype: Its target is unknown.

V shed 2 bases and J 8 bases; nucleotides not matched to a gene: 6. CDR1 is MDHEN, CDR2 SYDVKM, per germline. The CDR3 length is 15 residues. The chain combines TRBV28 with TRBJ2-3; TRBD2 agrees at 11 bases. The receptor comes from a girl aged 5-17 years with multiple sclerosis. The material sequenced was blood. As DNA, the CDR3 is TGTGCCAGCAGTTTACGAACTAGCGGGAGAGGTACGCAGTATTTT. Translating gives CASSLRTSGRGTQYF. Variable domain in full (rest from reference TRBV28 and TRBJ2-3): DVKVTQSSRYLVKRTGEKVFLECVQDMDHENMFWYRQDPGLGLRLIYFSYDVKMKEKGDIPEGYSVSREKKERFSLILESASTNQTSMYLCASSLRTSGRGTQYFGPGTRLTVL.